A selection of T cell receptor beta chains follows, all from one sample in a study of PD-1 blockade in mismatch repair-deficient tumors. Generated by immunoSEQ multiplex PCR, the TCRdb table keeps only in-frame clones and is missing some. Here the sample spans about 35,000 clones, 65% to 85% being singletons. The sample was PBMCs, taken less than 7 weeks after starting pembrolizumab. Every receptor here comes from an adult with mismatch repair-deficient cancer. Each CDR3 is given with its conserved first and last residue. A D gene is named only where the DNA matches it firmly. Clone size is given for some rows only: seen once, a few or many times, or a class if the clone is expanded.

V	D	size	J	DNA	CDR3
TRBV28	-	-	TRBJ1-3	TGTGCCAGCAGTTTACCAGGAGGGGAAAGCACCATATATTTT	CASSLPGGESTIYF
TRBV25-1	-	-	TRBJ2-1	TGTGCCAGCAGTGTGTCGGCAGGGTGGGATGAGCAGTTCTTC	CASSVSAGWDEQFF
TRBV19	TRBD1	once	TRBJ2-2	TGTGCCAGTAGTATACCGGGACAGGGGATCGACACCGGGGAGCTGTTTTTT	CASSIPGQGIDTGELFF
TRBV29-1	TRBD2	-	TRBJ2-1	TGCAGCGTTGAGGGGAGGGACGAGCAGTTCTTC	CSVEGRDEQFF
TRBV7-3	TRBD1	-	TRBJ2-3	TGTGCCAGCAGCTTGACAGGGGGGGCAGATACGCAGTATTTT	CASSLTGGADTQYF
TRBV29-1	-	-	TRBJ1-4	TGCAGCGCCACGGACGGACTTAATGAAAAACTGTTTTTT	CSATDGLNEKLFF
TRBV30	-	-	TRBJ2-5	TGTGCCTGGAATCGTTCCCCGCGGGGGCCTTTATTCCCGCCGGAGACCCAGTACTTC	CAWNRSPRGPLFPPETQYF
TRBV5-4	-	few	TRBJ2-7	TGTGCCAGCAGCCCCCGCAGCCGGGATAGGTACGAGCAGTACTTC	CASSPRSRDRYEQYF
TRBV6-5	-	few	TRBJ2-7	TGTGCCAGCAAGCCGGGAGTCACCTACGAGCAGTACTTC	CASKPGVTYEQYF
TRBV7-8	-	-	TRBJ1-5	TGTGCCAGCAGCTTACGGCAGGTTAGGCAGCCCCAGCATTTT	CASSLRQVRQPQHF
TRBV11-2	-	-	TRBJ1-2	TGTGCCAGCAGCTTTAATCCGAACTATGGCTACACCTTC	CASSFNPNYGYTF
TRBV20-1	-	-	TRBJ2-1	TGCAGTGCTAGGTGGGGGGTTGAGCAGTTCTTC	CSARWGVEQFF
TRBV29-1	-	-	TRBJ1-3	TGCAGCGCCGTACAGGGCTCTGGAAACACCATATATTTT	CSAVQGSGNTIYF
TRBV7-9	-	-	TRBJ2-5	TGTGCCAGCAGCTTTCAGCTTTGGGAGCAGTACTTC	CASSFQLWEQYF
TRBV4-1	TRBD1	-	TRBJ2-6	TGCGCCAGCAGCCTAATGGGGACAGCTGGGGCCAACGTCCTGACTTTC	CASSLMGTAGANVLTF
TRBV6-4	TRBD2	once	TRBJ2-1	TGTGCCAGCAGTGACGCGGGGGGCCCCTACAATGAGCAGTTCTTC	CASSDAGGPYNEQFF
TRBV9	TRBD2	few	TRBJ2-1	TGTGCCAGCAGCGTAGAGGGTAGCGGGGGTTACAATGAGCAGTTCTTC	CASSVEGSGGYNEQFF
TRBV5-5	-	-	TRBJ1-3	TGTGCCAGCAGCTTACAGGGAACCTTGTCTGGAAACACCATATATTTT	CASSLQGTLSGNTIYF
TRBV2	-	-	TRBJ2-6	TGTGCCAGAGATACAGGGAGCGGGGCCAACGTCCTGACTTTC	CARDTGSGANVLTF
TRBV4-2	TRBD2	-	TRBJ2-1	TGTGCCAGCAGCCAAGTCGGGACTAGCGGGAGCTCCTACAATGAGCAGTTCTTC	CASSQVGTSGSSYNEQFF
TRBV19	-	-	TRBJ2-1	TGTGCCAGTAGTATGGGGGCTAGCGGAACCTTCTCCTACAATGAGCAGTTCTTC	CASSMGASGTFSYNEQFF
TRBV9	-	-	TRBJ2-7	TGTGCCAGCAGCGTAGCAGGGTCCGAGCAGTACTTC	CASSVAGSEQYF
TRBV7-2	-	-	TRBJ1-1	TGTGCCAGCAGCTTCGGGATCGGGGGGAGCACTGAAGCTTTCTTT	CASSFGIGGSTEAFF
TRBV5-1	-	-	TRBJ2-5	TGCGCCAGCAGCTTGACTGACCAAGAGACCCAGTACTTC	CASSLTDQETQYF
TRBV7-8	-	-	TRBJ1-1	TGTGCCAGCAGCTTGGCTATGGGCAGGGGAGTCACTGAAGCTTTCTTT	CASSLAMGRGVTEAFF
TRBV30	TRBD1	-	TRBJ1-4	TGTGCCTGCTGTAACGGGACAGGGGTTCTTAATGAAAAACTGTTTTTT	CACCNGTGVLNEKLFF
TRBV5-1	TRBD1	-	TRBJ1-4	TGCGCCAGCAGCTTAGAAGGGGGCGTTGAAAAACTGTTTTTT	CASSLEGGVEKLFF
TRBV19	-	once	TRBJ1-1	TGTGCCTCATACACCGGAGGGCTGAACACTGAAGCTTTCTTT	CASYTGGLNTEAFF
TRBV2	TRBD1	-	TRBJ1-6	TGTGCCAGCAGGACAGGGTATAATTCACCCCTCCACTTT	CASRTGYNSPLHF
TRBV9	TRBD2	-	TRBJ2-1	TGTGCCAGCAGCGTAGTCCCTAGCGGGAGACGAAACAATGAGCAGTTCTTC	CASSVVPSGRRNNEQFF
TRBV9	TRBD2	-	TRBJ2-3	TGTGCCAGCAGCGTAGGGTCTAGCGGGAGGGATACGCAGTATTTT	CASSVGSSGRDTQYF
TRBV4-1	-	-	TRBJ2-3	TGCGCCAGCAGCCAAGTGGTCAGAGGAACAGATACGCAGTATTTT	CASSQVVRGTDTQYF
TRBV2	TRBD2	-	TRBJ2-3	TGTGCCAGCAAGCCGACTAGCGGTAGCACAGATACGCAGTATTTT	CASKPTSGSTDTQYF
TRBV6-5	-	-	TRBJ2-6	TGTGCCAGCAGTTTCGGGGATAGCTCTGGGGCCAACGTCCTGACTTTC	CASSFGDSSGANVLTF